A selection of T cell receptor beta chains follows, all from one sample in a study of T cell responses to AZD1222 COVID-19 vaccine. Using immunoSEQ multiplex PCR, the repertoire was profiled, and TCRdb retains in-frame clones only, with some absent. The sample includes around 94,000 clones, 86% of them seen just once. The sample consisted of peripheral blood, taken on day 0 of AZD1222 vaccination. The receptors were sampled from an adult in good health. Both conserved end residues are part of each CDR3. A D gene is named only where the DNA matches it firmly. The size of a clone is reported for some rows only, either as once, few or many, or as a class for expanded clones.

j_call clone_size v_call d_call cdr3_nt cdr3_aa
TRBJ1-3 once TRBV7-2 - TGTGCCAGCAGCCCATGGACCGGCCGGCGCACAGGAAACACCATATATTTT CASSPWTGRRTGNTIYF
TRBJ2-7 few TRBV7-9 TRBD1 TGTGCCAGCAGCGCGGACAGGGCTGTGGACGAGCAGTACTTC CASSADRAVDEQYF
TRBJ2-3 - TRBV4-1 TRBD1 TGCGCCAGCAGCCAAGAATACAGGGGGCGCGGCACAGATACGCAGTATTTT CASSQEYRGRGTDTQYF
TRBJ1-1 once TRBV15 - TGTGCCACCAGCAGACCCACAGGGAGACTCACTGAAGCTTTCTTT CATSRPTGRLTEAFF
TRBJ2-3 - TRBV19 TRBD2 TGTGCCAGTAGCAGGACTAGCGGCACAGATACGCAGTATTTT CASSRTSGTDTQYF
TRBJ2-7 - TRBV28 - TGTGCCAGCAGTTCCACCTCTTCGGGGCTCACCTACGAGCAGTACTTC CASSSTSSGLTYEQYF
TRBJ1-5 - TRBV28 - TGTGCCAGCAGTTTACCAGGGAGTTGGAATCAGCCCCAGCATTTT CASSLPGSWNQPQHF
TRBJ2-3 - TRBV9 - TGTGCCAGCAGCGTCGACACTAGCACAGATACGCAGTATTTT CASSVDTSTDTQYF
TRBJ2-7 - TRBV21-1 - TGTGCCAGCACCCCCGGGACAGGGGTGTACGAGCAGTACTTC CASTPGTGVYEQYF
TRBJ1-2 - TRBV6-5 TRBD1 TGTGCCAGCCGGCGGGACAGATATGGCTACACCTTC CASRRDRYGYTF
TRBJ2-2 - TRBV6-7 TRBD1 TGTGCCAGCAGATCGGACAGGGGTGTCTCCGGGGAGCTGTTTTTT CASRSDRGVSGELFF
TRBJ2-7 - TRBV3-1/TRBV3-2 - TGTGCCAGCAGCCGAGGCGGGGCGCTCTACGAGCAGTACTTC CASSRGGALYEQYF
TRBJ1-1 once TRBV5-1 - TGCGCCAGCAGCTCGCAGGGAGTCGGCACTGAAGCTTTCTTT CASSSQGVGTEAFF
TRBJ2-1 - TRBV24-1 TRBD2 TGTGCCACCAGTGATTTCCCCTGGGAGGTGACCGGGACTAGCGGGGGCCCCGGGGAGCAGTTCTTC CATSDFPWEVTGTSGGPGEQFF
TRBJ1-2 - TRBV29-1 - TGCAGCGTTGCGGAACCGGCTTATGGCTACACCTTC CSVAEPAYGYTF
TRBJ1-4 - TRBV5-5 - TGTGCCAGCAGCCCAGGATGGGGTCGAAATGAAAAACTGTTTTTT CASSPGWGRNEKLFF
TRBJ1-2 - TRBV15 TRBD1 TGTGCCACCAGCAGACACAGGGGAGAGGGCTACACCTTC CATSRHRGEGYTF
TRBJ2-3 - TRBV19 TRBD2 TGTGCCAGTAGTATACGGACTAGCGGGACGCAGTATTTT CASSIRTSGTQYF
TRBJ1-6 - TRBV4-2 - TGTGCCAGCAGCCAAGGAGGCAGGGGATCCTCACCCCTCCACTTT CASSQGGRGSSPLHF
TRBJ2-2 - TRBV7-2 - TGTGCCAGCAGCTTAGGGGGAGGCGGGGAGCTGTTTTTT CASSLGGGGELFF
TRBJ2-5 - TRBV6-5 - TGTGCCAGCGGAACCGGGACGGGCCAAGAGACCCAGTACTTC CASGTGTGQETQYF
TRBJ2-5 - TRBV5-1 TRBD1 TGCGCCAGCAGCTTGGGTGTCGCGGGCAGGGGGTACCAAGAGACCCAGTACTTC CASSLGVAGRGYQETQYF
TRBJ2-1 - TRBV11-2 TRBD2 TGTGCCAGCAGACGGGGACTAGCGGGAGGTAATGAGCAGTTCTTC CASRRGLAGGNEQFF
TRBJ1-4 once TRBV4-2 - TGTGCCAGCAGCCAAGTCTCGGGAGAGGAAAAACTGTTTTTT CASSQVSGEEKLFF
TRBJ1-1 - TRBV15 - TGTGCCACCAGCAGAGGATCTGGCAGCGGGGCCACTGAAGCTTTCTTT CATSRGSGSGATEAFF
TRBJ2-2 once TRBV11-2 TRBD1 TGTGCCAGCAGCTTAGTACGTGGCCAGGGGGTAGACGGGGAGCTGTTTTTT CASSLVRGQGVDGELFF
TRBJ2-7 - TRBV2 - TGTGCCAGCACCCCCGACAGAGCGGCTTCCTACGAGCAGTACTTC CASTPDRAASYEQYF
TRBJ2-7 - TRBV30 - TGTGCCTGGAGTGTACCCCCTTCGCGCCACGAGCAGTACTTC CAWSVPPSRHEQYF
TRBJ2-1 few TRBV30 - TGTGCCTGGACGAATCGTGGTATGGCACTCAAAAGCTCCTACAATGAGCAGTTCTTC CAWTNRGMALKSSYNEQFF
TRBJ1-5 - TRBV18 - TGTGCCAGCTCACCCCAGGACAGCAATCAGCCCCAGCATTTT CASSPQDSNQPQHF
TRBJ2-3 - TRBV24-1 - TGTGCCACCAGTGAGATATCGGGAGCAGGATCCACAGATACGCAGTATTTT CATSEISGAGSTDTQYF
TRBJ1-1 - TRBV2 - TGTGCCAGCAGTGTAAGAGGCACTGAAGCTTTCTTT CASSVRGTEAFF
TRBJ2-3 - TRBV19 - TGTGCCAGTAGACGCGGGAATACAGATACGCAGTATTTT CASRRGNTDTQYF
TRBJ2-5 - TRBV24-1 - TGTGCCACCAGCTGGGAAGAGACCCAGTACTTC CATSWEETQYF
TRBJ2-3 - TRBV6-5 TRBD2 TGTGCCAGCAGTTCCGGACTAGCGGGGCACACAGATACGCAGTATTTT CASSSGLAGHTDTQYF
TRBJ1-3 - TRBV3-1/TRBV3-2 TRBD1 TGTGCCAGCAGCCATCAGGACAGGGGGTCTGGAAACACCATATATTTT CASSHQDRGSGNTIYF
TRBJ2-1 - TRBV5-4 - TGTGCCAGCAGCTTGGGACGGGTGGGGTCCTACAATGAGCAGTTCTTC CASSLGRVGSYNEQFF
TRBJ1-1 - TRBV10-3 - TGTGCCATCAGTGCGTATCAACGGGGACCCACTGAAGCTTTCTTT CAISAYQRGPTEAFF
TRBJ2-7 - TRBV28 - TGTGCCAGCAAGAAAGGGGGGGGAAGCGAGCAGTACTTC CASKKGGGSEQYF
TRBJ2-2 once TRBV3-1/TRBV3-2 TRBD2 TGTGCCAGCAGCCCGCTAGGGACTAGCGGGGGGAACACCGGGGAGCTGTTTTTT CASSPLGTSGGNTGELFF
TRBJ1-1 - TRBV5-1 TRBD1 TGCGCCAGTTCGACAGGGGGCACTGAAGCTTTCTTT CASSTGGTEAFF